A single sample gave rise to the 6 T cell receptor beta chains below, sequenced in a study of human T cells and chemical hapten exposure. Time point here: pre-sensitization, week 0. Treatment indicated: therapeutic diphenylcyclopropenone sensitization with weekly scalp DPC. Via MiXCR, TCRdb re-called the RACE reads, giving one row per CDR3 protein. Among about 61,000 distinct CDR3 sequences listed, around 7% were seen once. The sample here was whole blood, taken in connection with sensitization to the hapten diphenylcyclopropenone (DPC). These receptors were taken from a woman aged 25-40 years with alopecia areata. Some clones in this sample may be carry-over from other donors' samples.

This clonotype was seen many times. This chain joins TRBV18 and TRBJ1-5; no reliable D call. Germline V gene sequence: CDR1 KGHSH, CDR2 LQKENI. V lost 2 bases, J lost 5 bases, and 13 bases lay in between. This CDR3 is 15 amino acids long. The CDR3: CASSPYRDEYQPQHF. Written as DNA, the CDR3 is TGTGCCAGCTCACCATATAGGGATGAGTATCAGCCCCAGCATTTT.

The table lists this clonotype with many counts. The chain links TRBV20-1 to TRBJ1-5; tentative D call: TRBD1 (5 bases). The V and J ends lost 3 bases and 2 bases respectively, with 11 bases between them. Germline V CDR1 and CDR2: DFQATT, SNEGSKA (reference sequence). This CDR3 contains 14 residues. CDR3 sequence: CSASWGGGNQPQHF. In nucleotides, the CDR3 is TGCAGTGCTAGTTGGGGCGGGGGCAATCAGCCCCAGCATTTT.

This clonotype was recorded many times. In DNA form, the CDR3 reads TGCAGTGTCCGCGGGGTCAATCCCTACGAGCAGTACTTC. Translation: CSVRGVNPYEQYF. This rearrangement joins TRBV20-1 to TRBJ2-7; D may be TRBD2 (6 bases). CDR3 size: 13 residues. The V gene's germline CDR1 is DFQATT and CDR2 SNEGSKA (reference sequence). The germline V and J ends were trimmed by 7 bases and 2 bases, with 15 bases remaining between them.

This clonotype has at least ten counts. The chain joins TRBV5-1 to TRBJ1-1, with 10 bases fitting TRBD1. The CDR3 is 16 residues long. With V trimmed by 2 bases and J by 2 bases, 6 bases remained unmatched. Germline loops: CDR1 SGHRS, CDR2 YFSETQ. The CDR3 coding sequence is TGCGCCAGCAGCTTTCGACAGGGGGCCCCTAACACTGAAGCTTTCTTT. Its translation is CASSFRQGAPNTEAFF.

This clonotype was counted ten times or more. The rearrangement joins TRBV3-1 to TRBJ1-1, with D possibly matching TRBD1 (5 bases). V dropped 5 bases and J dropped 4 bases, with 14 bases sitting between them. The CDR3 runs to 14 residues. Germline values: CDR1 LGHDT, CDR2 YNNKEL (reference sequence). CDR3 region: CASSGRQGRTEAFF. The CDR3 DNA reads as TGTGCCAGCAGCGGGCGGCAGGGACGCACTGAAGCTTTCTTT.

On this clonotype itself: This may be a read error: a much more frequent sequence differs by one nucleotide. This chain joins TRBV6-6 and TRBJ1-1; 12 bases agree with TRBD1. CDR1 and CDR2 from the germline V gene are MNHNY and SVGAGI (reference sequence). The junction had 29 bases not matched to a gene; V was cut back by 7 bases and J by 11 bases. CDR3 length: 20 amino acids. The CDR3 protein is CASIIAQRIGTGGTGVGAFF. In DNA, the CDR3 is TGTGCCAGCATCATAGCACAAAGAATCGGGACAGGGGGCACAGGGGTAGGGGCTTTCTTT.